The subject of this entry is one T cell receptor beta chain. The data stem from a study of T-cell reconstitution after alpha-beta-depleted transplantation in children. This CDR3 comprises 14 residues. Germline CDR1 and CDR2: SGHAT and FQNNGV. With V trimmed by 3 bases and J by 8 bases, 6 bases remained unmatched. A library of TCRbeta sequences, prepared with unique molecular identifiers, was generated. MiXCR was run by TCRdb on the PCR reads, yielding one entry per CDR3 protein. The sample shows about 690,000 distinct CDR3 sequences, 16% of them seen only once. The material was PBMCs from the stem cell graft donor, obtained from the stem cell graft. V usage is TRBV11-2 and J usage is TRBJ1-4; TRBD1 agrees at 7 bases. The sequence was obtained from a human donor who donated a stem cell graft to a child with acute myeloid leukemia. This chain's CDR3 is CASSLAQGGEKLFF. DNA of the CDR3: TGTGCCAGCAGCTTGGCGCAGGGGGGGGAAAAACTGTTTTTT.